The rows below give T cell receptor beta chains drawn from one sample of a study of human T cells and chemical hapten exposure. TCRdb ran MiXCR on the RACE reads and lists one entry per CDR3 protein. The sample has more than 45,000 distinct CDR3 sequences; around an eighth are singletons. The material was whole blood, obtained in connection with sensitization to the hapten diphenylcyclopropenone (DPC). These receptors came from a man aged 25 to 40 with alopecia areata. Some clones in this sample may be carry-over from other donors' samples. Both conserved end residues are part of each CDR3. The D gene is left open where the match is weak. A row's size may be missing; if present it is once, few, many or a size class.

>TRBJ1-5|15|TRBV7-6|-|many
TGTGCCAGCAGCTTAGACGAGGGGCACAATCAGCCCCAGCATTTT
CASSLDEGHNQPQHF
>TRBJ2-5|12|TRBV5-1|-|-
TGCGCCAGCAGCTGGAATGGGGAGACCCAGTACTTC
CASSWNGETQYF
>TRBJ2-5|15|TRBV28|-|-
TGTGCCAGCAGTTCCCCGGGACGGATCCAAGAGACCCAGTACTTC
CASSSPGRIQETQYF
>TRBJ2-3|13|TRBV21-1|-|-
TGTGCCAGCAGCAGGGACAGGCCAGAATACGCAGTATTT
CASSRDRPEYAVF
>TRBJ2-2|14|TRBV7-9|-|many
TGTGCCAGCAGACCGACAGTGGATTCCGGGGAGCTGTTTTTT
CASRPTVDSGELFF
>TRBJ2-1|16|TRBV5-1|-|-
TGCGCCAGCAGATTCTCCGGGCGGGGGCACTACAATGAGCAGTTCTTC
CASRFSGRGHYNEQFF
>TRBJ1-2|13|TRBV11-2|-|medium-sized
TGTGCCAGCAGCTTGGGCGAGATCTTTGGCTACACCTTC
CASSLGEIFGYTF
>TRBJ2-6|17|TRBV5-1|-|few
TGCGCCAGCAGCTTGGAGGCAGGGCGATCTGGGGCCAACGTCCTGACTTTC
CASSLEAGRSGANVLTF
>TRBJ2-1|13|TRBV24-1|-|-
TGTGCCACCAGTGATTCCTGGGTAAACGAGCAGTTCTTC
CATSDSWVNEQFF
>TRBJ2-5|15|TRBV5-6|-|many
TGTGCCAGCAGCTTGGTGGCAGGCGCTCAAGAGACCCAGTACTTC
CASSLVAGAQETQYF
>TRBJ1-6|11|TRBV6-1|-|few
TGTGCCAGCAGGTTAGGGCCACCCCTCCACTTT
CASRLGPPLHF
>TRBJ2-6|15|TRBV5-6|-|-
TGTGCCAGCAGCTTGAAGGGCTCTGGGGCCAACGTCCTGACTTTC
CASSLKGSGANVLTF
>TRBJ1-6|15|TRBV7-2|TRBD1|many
TGTGCCAGCAGCTTGACAGGGATGGGTAATTCACCCCTCCACTTT
CASSLTGMGNSPLHF
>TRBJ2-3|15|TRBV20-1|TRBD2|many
TGCAGTGCAACGGGGGCGGGAGGGAACACAGATACGCAGTATTTT
CSATGAGGNTDTQYF
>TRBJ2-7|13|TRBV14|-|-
TGTGCCAGCAGCCAAGAGAGGGGTCGCGAGCAGTACTTC
CASSQERGREQYF
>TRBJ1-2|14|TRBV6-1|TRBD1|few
TGTGCCAGCATCGATAGACAGGGGGTAACTGGCTACACCTTC
CASIDRQGVTGYTF
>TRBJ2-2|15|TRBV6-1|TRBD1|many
TGTGCCAGCAGGGGACAGATTTCGAACACCGGGGAGCTGTTTTTT
CASRGQISNTGELFF
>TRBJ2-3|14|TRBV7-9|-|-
TGTGCCAGCAGCTCACAACGAAGGAGCCATACGCAGTATTTT
CASSSQRRSHTQYF
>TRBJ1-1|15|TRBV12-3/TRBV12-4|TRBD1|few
TGTGCCAGCAGTTCCGGACAGGGATTGAACACTGAAGCTTTCTTT
CASSSGQGLNTEAFF
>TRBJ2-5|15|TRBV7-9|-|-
TGTGCCAGCAGCTTAGCGACAGGAATTCAAGAGACCCAGTACTTC
CASSLATGIQETQYF
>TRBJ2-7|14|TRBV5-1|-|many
TGCGCCAGCAGCTTGGGCGGGGTCGCCTACGAGCAGTACTTC
CASSLGGVAYEQYF
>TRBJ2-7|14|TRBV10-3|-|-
TGTGCCATCTGGCCCGGAGTCTACTCCTACGAGCAGTACTTC
CAIWPGVYSYEQYF
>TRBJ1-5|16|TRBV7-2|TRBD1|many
TGTGCCAGCAGTCCAGGGACAGGGTTCGTAAATCAGCCCCAGCATTTT
CASSPGTGFVNQPQHF
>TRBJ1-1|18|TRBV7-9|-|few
TGTGCCAGCAGCCAAAGTCGGAGGGGCCTGATGAGGAACACTGAAGCTTTCTTT
CASSQSRRGLMRNTEAFF
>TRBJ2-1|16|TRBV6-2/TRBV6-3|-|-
TGTGCCAGCAGAACCGGGACTCCGAGCTCCTACAATGAGCAGTTCTTC
CASRTGTPSSYNEQFF
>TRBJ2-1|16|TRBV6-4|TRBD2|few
TGTGCCAGCAGTGGTACCGGGGGGGATAGTGTAAATGAGCAGTTCTTC
CASSGTGGDSVNEQFF
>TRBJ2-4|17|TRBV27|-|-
TGTGCCAGCAACCAAGGGGAGCCAATATCTGCCAAAAACATTCAGTACTTC
CASNQGEPISAKNIQYF
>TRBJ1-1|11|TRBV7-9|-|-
TGTGCCAGCAGCTTACAGGGAGAAGCTTTCTTT
CASSLQGEAFF
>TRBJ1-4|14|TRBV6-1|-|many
TGTGCCAGCAGTGAAATGGGTTTCGATGAAAAACTGTTTTTT
CASSEMGFDEKLFF
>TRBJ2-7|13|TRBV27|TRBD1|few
TGTGCCAGCAATCAGGGGGCATCATACGAGCAGTACTTC
CASNQGASYEQYF
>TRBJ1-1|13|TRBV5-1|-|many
TGCGCCAGCAGCAGTATAAGCAGGACTGAAGCTTTCTTT
CASSSISRTEAFF